The rows below give T cell receptor beta chains drawn from one sample of a study of post-analysis software for immune sequencing data. One entry per CDR3 protein, called by TCRdb with MiXCR from the PCR reads. The sample includes 350,000 to 500,000 distinct CDR3 sequences, roughly 40% of them seen just once. The sequencing input was blood. Receptors were obtained from a girl aged 2-15 years with multiple sclerosis. Each CDR3 is given with its conserved first and last residue. The order of the fields is clone size, D gene, J gene, V gene, CDR3 protein, CDR3 DNA. A D gene is named only where the DNA matches it firmly. A clone size is listed for some rows: how often the clone was seen (once, few, many), or a class if it is expanded.

>-|TRBD1|TRBJ2-7|TRBV25-1
CASSEGSRVIGGTHEQYF
TGTGCCAGCAGTGAAGGGTCTCGGGTGATAGGGGGCACGCACGAGCAGTACTTC
>-|TRBD1|TRBJ2-3|TRBV11-2
CASSPQIDRARDAQYF
TGTGCCAGCAGCCCCCAAATTGACAGGGCCAGGGATGCGCAGTATTTT
>few|TRBD1|TRBJ1-2|TRBV5-5
CASSLGQGAYGYTF
TGTGCCAGCAGCTTAGGACAGGGGGCTTATGGCTACACCTTC
>-|-|TRBJ2-7|TRBV29-1
CSVGQHSYEQYF
TGCAGCGTCGGACAGCATTCCTACGAGCAGTACTTC
>-|TRBD2|TRBJ2-5|TRBV28
CASSLISGRVPQTQYF
TGTGCCAGCAGTTTGATTAGCGGGAGGGTCCCCCAGACCCAGTACTTC
>-|-|TRBJ1-6|TRBV9
CASSVRPQGINSPLHF
TGTGCCAGCAGCGTCCGGCCGCAGGGGATTAATTCACCCCTCCACTTT
>-|TRBD1|TRBJ1-1|TRBV20-1
CSARDKGTGAPEAFF
TGCAGTGCTAGAGATAAGGGGACAGGGGCCCCTGAAGCTTTCTTT
>-|TRBD1|TRBJ1-5|TRBV2
CASSLTRQGGFDNQPQHF
TGTGCCAGCAGTCTTACCCGACAGGGGGGATTTGACAATCAGCCCCAGCATTTT
>-|TRBD2|TRBJ2-7|TRBV5-1
CASSVGGVYFGTSGTSYEQYF
TGCGCCAGCAGCGTTGGAGGGGTCTACTTTGGGACTAGCGGGACCTCCTACGAGCAGTACTTC
>-|TRBD1|TRBJ1-1|TRBV9
CASSPQTGGLPLNTEAFF
TGTGCCAGCAGCCCCCAAACAGGGGGCCTTCCCCTGAACACTGAAGCTTTCTTT
>-|-|TRBJ2-7|TRBV5-1
CASSFKDGSSYEQYF
TGCGCCAGCAGTTTCAAGGACGGGAGCTCCTACGAGCAGTACTTC
>-|-|TRBJ2-1|TRBV20-1
CSAGAFGTHYNEQFF
TGCAGTGCTGGAGCATTCGGGACTCATTACAATGAGCAGTTCTTC
>many|TRBD1|TRBJ2-7|TRBV5-4
CASSLLPRDRGQYYEQYF
TGTGCCAGCAGCCTACTCCCTAGAGACAGGGGGCAATACTACGAGCAGTACTTC
>-|-|TRBJ2-3|TRBV9
CASSVGGGRSTDTQYF
TGTGCCAGCAGCGTGGGAGGGGGCAGGAGCACAGATACGCAGTATTTT
>-|-|TRBJ1-6|TRBV9
CASSVVPYNSPLHF
TGTGCCAGCAGCGTAGTCCCCTATAATTCACCCCTCCACTTT
>-|TRBD1|TRBJ2-3|TRBV4-3
CAGSQEWTGETDTQYF
TGCGCCGGCAGCCAAGAGTGGACAGGTGAAACAGATACGCAGTATTTT
>few|TRBD1|TRBJ1-6|TRBV28
CASGDRVESPLHF
TGTGCCAGCGGGGACAGGGTTGAATCACCCCTCCACTTT
>-|TRBD2|TRBJ2-1|TRBV14
CASSRVGTSGDEQFF
TGTGCCAGCAGCCGAGTAGGGACTAGCGGCGATGAGCAGTTCTTC
>few|-|TRBJ2-1|TRBV18
CASSPPLARSYNEQFF
TGTGCCAGCTCACCCCCGTTGGCCCGCTCCTACAATGAGCAGTTCTTC
>-|TRBD1|TRBJ2-7|TRBV29-1
CSVTGDPTYEQYF
TGCAGCGTTACAGGGGACCCCACCTACGAGCAGTACTTC